The entry that follows covers one T cell receptor beta chain sequence. Its antigen is unknown. Method: immunoSEQ multiplex PCR; TCRdb's copy keeps in-frame clones and lacks some. The repertoire holds thousands of clones, with 77% as singletons. The data were taken from a study of T cells after posttransplantation cyclophosphamide. General study findings and limits: TRB clonality was highly associated with recipient CMV seropositivity and reactivation.

Cyclophosphamide on days +3 and +4 followed busulfan-fludarabine conditioning and a marrow graft. With 3 bases clipped from V and 3 bases from J, the junction kept 4 bases outside the gene matches. Germline loops: CDR1 KGHSH, CDR2 LQKENI. The CDR3 totals 15 residues. V usage is TRBV18 and J usage is TRBJ2-1; 8 bases fit TRBD2. This specimen consisted of PBMCs, obtained about 27 days after a stem cell transplant with posttransplant cyclophosphamide. The TCR was taken from a male patient aged 50 to 59 who received an allogeneic stem cell transplant from an unrelated donor, was CMV-positive, and had acute GVHD only. Part of the T cells may come from the graft donor. CDR3: CASSPLGLVYNEQFF. In nucleotides, the CDR3 is TGTGCCAGCTCACCTCTGGGACTAGTCTACAATGAGCAGTTCTTC.